This paragraph reports one T cell receptor (beta chain). Its antigen is unidentified. CDR3 size: 14 residues. V lost 5 bases and J lost 5, with 15 bases in between. Germline values: CDR1 MNHNS, CDR2 SASEGT. The PCR made use of 60 Vbeta and 13 Jbeta primers. The method was immunoSEQ multiplex PCR; TCRdb's version includes in-frame clones alone and lacks a portion of them. This repertoire shows approximately 160,000 clones, roughly 79% found once; its top ten account for 7.4%. This sample stems from a study of cytomegalovirus exposure and HLA in healthy donors. On the study more broadly: Genotyping showed 81% of 350 to 400 donors falling in the Caucasian-associated ancestry cluster.

Study outcomes and limitations: In an earlier analysis, most TCR beta V segments were productive about 87% or about 30% of the time. The authors judged a highly shared variant cluster likely a sequencing artifact.

This sequence was found in a male donor in good health and CMV-seropositive. Sequencing input: PBMCs. The chain carries TRBV6-1 and TRBJ2-5; a weak D match, TRBD2 (6 bases). CDR3 loop: CASSRGTRGETQYF. CDR3 coding DNA: TGTGCCAGCAGTCGTGGGACTCGCGGGGAGACCCAGTACTTC.